This T cell receptor (beta chain) was recovered during a study of CD8 T cells in ankylosing spondylitis. Via MiXCR, TCRdb re-called the 5' RACE reads, giving one row per CDR3 protein. Of around 220,000 distinct CDR3 sequences listed, about 10% are singletons. Germline trimming cut 0 bases from V and 7 bases from J; bases unmatched to any gene: 9. This CDR3 is 17 amino acids long. CDR1 and CDR2 from the germline V gene are SGHDT and YYEEEE. Study observations and caveats: Clones linked to disease, bearing a CD8+ phenotype, were relatively rare in peripheral blood.

This clonotype was observed at least ten times. Its specificity is not known. The receptor comes from a male donor with ankylosing spondylitis or in good health (not recorded which). What was sequenced was blood, either unsorted or a sorted T cell fraction (not recorded which). The V call is TRBV5-6, the J call TRBJ2-1; 11 nucleotides match TRBD2. CDR3 DNA sequence: TGTGCCAGCAGCTTGGCCGGTTGGCTAGCGGGGGGAAATGAGCAGTTCTTC. Translation gives CASSLAGWLAGGNEQFF.